Below are 29 T cell receptor beta chains sequenced from a single sample in a study of blood T cell repertoires in COVID-19 (dated by TCRdb to about 2020). Libraries were constructed by the immunoSEQ multiplex PCR assay. Not all clones reach the TCRdb copy of this immuneACCESS table, which keeps in-frame sequences only. Checked studies attribute under half of the gap to unresolved V genes and leave the rest unexplained. Counted in this sample were some 120,000 clones; less than 85% of them appeared once. About 2.2% of the sample is held by the ten biggest clonotypes. Sequencing was done on a sample of peripheral blood. Every receptor here comes from a man between 25 and 39 years old with acute or convalescent COVID-19.

V and J are TRBV3-1 (or the pseudogene TRBV3-2) and TRBJ2-7, with D possibly being TRBD2 (6 bases). This CDR3 has 12 residues. Looked up from germline, CDR1 is LGHDT and CDR2 is YNNKEL (reference sequence). Trimming left V 0 bases short and J 6 bases short, with 6 bases between. The CDR3 DNA reads TGTGCCAGCAGCCAAGACGGGGGCGAGCAGTACGTC. This codes for CASSQDGGEQYV.

The chain recombines TRBV3-1 (or the pseudogene TRBV3-2) with TRBJ1-3, with unresolved D. The CDR3 loop spans 14 amino acids. CDR1 and CDR2 from the germline V gene are LGHDT and YNNKEL (reference sequence). Between the trimmed V and J ends, which lost 1 base and 1 base, there was a span of 5 bases. Here the CDR3 reads CASSQALSGNTIYF. The CDR3 DNA reads as TGTGCCAGCAGCCAAGCTCTATCTGGAAACACCATATATTTT.

The CDR3 nucleotides read TGCAGTGCTAGTCTACAGGGGAACAATCAGCCCCAGCATTTT. Protein: CSASLQGNNQPQHF. The rearrangement joins TRBV20-1 to TRBJ1-5, with TRBD1 identical over 7 bases. Per the germline V gene, CDR1 is DFQATT and CDR2 is SNEGSKA (reference sequence). This CDR3 is 14 amino acids long. Losses at the gene ends were 3 bases for V and 3 bases for J; bases not matched to a gene: 5.

The rearrangement links TRBV21-1 to TRBJ2-3; the table assigns TRBD2, which was not confirmed against the DNA. TRBV21-1 is annotated as a pseudogene. This CDR3 contains 16 residues. The CDR3 loop reads CASSKAKIAGPDTQYF. In DNA form, the CDR3 reads TGTGCCAGCAGCAAAGCGAAGATAGCGGGGCCAGATACGCAGTATTTT.

CDR3 nucleotides: TGCGCCAGCAGCCAAGATTGGGGGCGCGCTGAAGCTTTCTTT. It specifies CASSQDWGRAEAFF. The V gene is TRBV4-3, the J gene TRBJ1-1; tentative D call: TRBD1 (6 bases). The CDR3 has 14 amino acids. Deletions cut 0 bases from V and 6 bases from J, with 11 bases between. Germline values: CDR1 LGHNA, CDR2 YSLEER.

J is TRBJ1-4 and V is TRBV4-3; no definite D call. The CDR3 sequence is 17 residues long. Trimming shortened V by 0 bases and J by 0 bases, and 11 bases separated the two germline ends. Germline loops: CDR1 LGHNA, CDR2 YSLEER. In DNA form, the CDR3 reads TGCGCCAGCAGCCAAGATCTTAGCGTTGCAACTAATGAAAAACTGTTTTTT. It is translated as CASSQDLSVATNEKLFF.

The V call is TRBV5-1, the J call TRBJ2-2; 7 nucleotides agree with TRBD2. Trimming at V came to 4 bases and at J to 4 bases, leaving 10 bases not matched to a gene. CDR3 length equals 16 residues. Germline CDR1 SGHRS, CDR2 YFSETQ. The CDR3 nucleotides are TGCGCCAGCAGCCGGGGGGACGGTCCGGGCACCGGGGAGCTGTTTTTT. Translating it yields CASSRGDGPGTGELFF.

The chain uses TRBV6-6 and TRBJ1-2, with 8 nucleotides matching TRBD1. The CDR3 has 15 residues. The germline V gene encodes CDR1 MNHNY and CDR2 SVGAGI (reference sequence). The V segment lost 2 bases and the J segment 4 bases; nucleotides outside the gene matches: 6. In DNA, the CDR3 is TGTGCCAGCAGTTACGGGGGACAGGCGATCTATGGCTACACCTTC. Residues: CASSYGGQAIYGYTF.

The V and J genes are TRBV4-1 and TRBJ1-1; D not certain. There are 13 residues in the CDR3. Between the trimmed V and J ends, which lost 1 base and 7 bases, there was a span of 10 bases. Germline CDR1 is MGHRA and CDR2 is YSYEKL. In nucleotides, the CDR3 is TGCGCCAGCAGCCAAGGCAGCGTCCATGAAGCTTTCTTT. It specifies CASSQGSVHEAFF.

The chain uses TRBV7-2 and TRBJ1-6; 7 bases match TRBD1. The CDR3 sequence is 14 residues long. V was clipped by 3 bases and J by 7 bases; unmatched bases: 3. In germline, CDR1 is SGHTA, CDR2 FQGNSA. The CDR3 DNA follows: TGTGCCAGCAGCTTGACAGGGACAAATTCACCCCTCCACTTT. As protein: CASSLTGTNSPLHF.

This clone has only one observation. J is TRBJ2-1 and V is TRBV6-4, with a tentative D call TRBD2 (6 bases). The CDR3 length is 13 residues. Germline CDR1 and CDR2: MRHNA and SNTAGT. The V end lost 2 bases, the J end lost 9 bases, and 11 bases lay between the germline ends. CDR3 amino acids: CASSDAGGSEQFF. CDR3 coding DNA: TGTGCCAGCAGTGACGCCGGGGGTTCTGAGCAGTTCTTC.

The gene calls are TRBV18 and TRBJ1-2; 8 bases match TRBD1. The junction had 12 bases not matched to a gene; V was cut back by 5 bases and J by 7 bases. This CDR3 has 15 residues. Per germline, CDR1 KGHSH and CDR2 LQKENI. CDR3 residues: CASSSTETGGGGYTF. For the CDR3, the DNA is TGTGCCAGCTCATCCACTGAAACAGGGGGTGGTGGCTACACCTTC.

The chain carries TRBV10-2 and TRBJ2-1; D may be TRBD2 (7 bases). CDR3 length: 17 residues. Per germline, CDR1 WSHSY and CDR2 SAAADI. Trimming stripped 2 bases from V and 0 bases from J, with 14 bases between. CDR3 nucleotide sequence: TGCGCCAGCAGTGAGATCGGGGGGCTCCTCTCCTACAATGAGCAGTTCTTC. Translating it yields CASSEIGGLLSYNEQFF.

The rearrangement joins TRBV2 to TRBJ1-5, with D possibly being TRBD1 (5 bases). V lost 8 bases and J 3 bases, leaving 11 bases between the germline ends. This CDR3 comprises 13 residues. Germline V gene sequence: CDR1 SNHLY, CDR2 FYNNEI. In DNA, the CDR3 is TGTGCCAGCCTCCGACAGCCCAATCAGCCCCAGCATTTT. It encodes CASLRQPNQPQHF.

The chain joins TRBV4-2 to TRBJ1-2, with D hard to call. CDR1 is LGHNA, CDR2 YNFKEQ, per germline. The CDR3 runs 15 residues. Trimming left V 5 bases short and J 2 bases short, with 15 bases between. This CDR3 reads CASSLLGGENYGYTF. The CDR3, as DNA: TGTGCCAGCAGCTTACTCGGCGGGGAGAACTATGGCTACACCTTC.

The rearrangement joins TRBV7-2 to TRBJ2-7; 12 bases match TRBD2. The CDR3 spans 15 residues. The ends lost 5 bases at V and 4 bases at J; junction bases unmatched: 6. The germline CDR1 and CDR2 sequences are SGHTA and FQGNSA. The CDR3 sequence is CASSPRTSGAYEQYF. Here the CDR3 DNA reads TGTGCCAGCAGCCCGCGGACTAGCGGGGCATACGAGCAGTACTTC.

The chain links TRBV30 to TRBJ1-1; D is perhaps TRBD1 (5 bases). The CDR3 runs to 13 residues. V dropped 3 bases and J dropped 2 bases, with 10 bases sitting between them. Germline assignment: CDR1 GTSNPN and CDR2 SVGIG (reference sequence). The CDR3 is CAWSEDTNTEAFF. For the CDR3, the DNA is TGTGCCTGGAGCGAGGACACAAACACTGAAGCTTTCTTT.

The rearrangement uses TRBV7-2 and TRBJ1-2; a weak D match, TRBD1 (6 bases). Germline V gene lookup returns CDR1 SGHTA and CDR2 FQGNSA. V was pared by 5 bases and J by 2 bases, with 9 bases between. The CDR3 has 13 amino acids. CDR3 DNA sequence: TGTGCCAGCAGCCCTACAGGGAACTATGGCTACACCTTC. It specifies CASSPTGNYGYTF.

J is TRBJ1-5 and V is TRBV6-1; possible D gene TRBD1, 5 bases. V dropped 3 bases and J dropped 4 bases, with 13 bases sitting between them. Per the germline V gene, CDR1 is MNHNS and CDR2 is SASEGT. The CDR3 spans 15 residues. The CDR3 region has the DNA TGTGCCAGCAGTGAGGGCTGGGGCCTTAATCAGCCCCAGCATTTT. Protein sequence: CASSEGWGLNQPQHF.

This sequence joins TRBV5-6 and TRBJ2-7, with TRBD2 matching over 10 bases. Germline values: CDR1 SGHDT, CDR2 YYEEEE. J lost 3 bases, V lost 5 bases, and 8 bases had no gene match. The CDR3 extends over 15 amino acids. The DNA of the CDR3 is TGTGCCAGCAGTCTCGGACTAGCGGAGATCTACGAGCAGTACGTC. Its translation is CASSLGLAEIYEQYV.

The chain links TRBV4-1 to TRBJ1-1, with D unclear. The V gene lost 3 bases and the J gene lost 1 base, with 9 bases spanning the gap. CDR1 is MGHRA and CDR2 is YSYEKL in the germline V gene. The CDR3 spans 14 residues. In DNA, the CDR3 is TGCGCCAGCAGCCAGTCGTCGTCGAACACTGAAGCTTTCTTT. Amino acid sequence: CASSQSSSNTEAFF.

The V call is TRBV20-1, the J call TRBJ2-7, with TRBD1 matching over 10 bases. Germline loops: CDR1 DFQATT, CDR2 SNEGSKA (reference sequence). The CDR3 is made up of 14 amino acids. J was trimmed by 4 bases and V by 3 bases; bases with no gene match: 6. CDR3 bases: TGCAGTGCTAGTGGGACAGGGGTAACGTACGAGCAGTACTTC. It yields the protein CSASGTGVTYEQYF.

V and J are TRBV5-6 and TRBJ1-2; possible D gene TRBD1, 5 bases. The CDR3 covers 17 residues. The V gene's germline CDR1 is SGHDT and CDR2 YYEEEE. Trimming cost V 0 bases and J 3 bases, with 18 bases left between them. The CDR3 reads CASSLELEAGYDYGYTF. CDR3 DNA sequence: TGTGCCAGCAGCTTGGAGCTAGAGGCAGGGTATGACTATGGCTACACCTTC. Based on the CDR3 plus reference TRBV5-6 and TRBJ1-2, the full variable domain is DAGVTQSPTHLIKTRGQQVTLRCSPKSGHDTVSWYQQALGQGPQFIFQYYEEEERQRGNFPDRFSGHQFPNYSSELNVNALLLGDSALYLCASSLELEAGYDYGYTFGSGTRLTVV.

This chain joins TRBV27 and TRBJ1-1, with D maybe TRBD1 (5 bases). CDR3 length: 14 amino acids. V dropped 7 bases and J dropped 5 bases, with 17 bases sitting between them. Germline V gives CDR1 MNHEY, CDR2 SMNVEV (reference sequence). DNA for the CDR3: TGTGCCAGCACCCTTTTTTGGGGCAGGACTGAAGCTTTCTTT. Its translation is CASTLFWGRTEAFF.

The genes are TRBV15 and TRBJ1-3; 7 bases are a match to TRBD1. This CDR3 has 17 residues. The trim removed 4 bases at V and 0 bases at J, leaving 9 bases unmatched. The germline gives CDR1 LNHNV, CDR2 YYDKDF (reference sequence). As DNA, the CDR3 is TGTGCCACCAGCAACCCCGGGACAGTTGGCTCTGGAAACACCATATATTTT. This encodes CATSNPGTVGSGNTIYF.

The V call is TRBV7-9, the J call TRBJ2-5, with D maybe TRBD1 (6 bases). With 6 bases removed from V and 3 bases from J, the gap between germline ends came to 14 bases. CDR3 length equals 14 residues. Germline assignment: CDR1 SEHNR and CDR2 FQNEAQ (reference sequence). CDR3 protein: CASSPRQDKETQYF. In DNA, the CDR3 is TGTGCCAGCAGTCCCCGACAGGACAAAGAGACCCAGTACTTC.

This chain connects TRBV4-3 to TRBJ2-1; the D gene is possibly TRBD1 (6 bases). The CDR3 has 16 residues. Trimming removed 0 bases at V and 5 bases at J, with 14 bases between. Germline V gives CDR1 LGHNA, CDR2 YSLEER. The CDR3 region is CASSQDYPGEHNEQFF. The CDR3 DNA is TGCGCCAGCAGCCAAGATTATCCAGGGGAACACAATGAGCAGTTCTTC.

The chain couples TRBV7-9 to TRBJ2-1, with 7 bases identical to TRBD2. Losses at the gene ends were 5 bases for V and 2 bases for J; bases not matched to a gene: 6. Per the germline V gene, CDR1 is SEHNR and CDR2 is FQNEAQ (reference sequence). This CDR3 is built from 15 residues. The CDR3 sequence is CASSTQRDAYNEQFF. The CDR3, as DNA: TGTGCCAGCAGCACTCAGCGGGATGCCTACAATGAGCAGTTCTTC.

This chain uses TRBV5-4 with TRBJ2-6; possible D gene TRBD2, 6 bases. Trimming stripped 2 bases from V and 9 bases from J, with 12 bases between. The CDR3 loop spans 14 amino acids. Germline CDR1 reads SGHNT; CDR2 reads YYREEE (reference sequence). The CDR3 region is CASSFMLGGNVLTF. The CDR3 bases are TGTGCCAGCAGCTTTATGTTGGGAGGCAACGTCCTGACTTTC.